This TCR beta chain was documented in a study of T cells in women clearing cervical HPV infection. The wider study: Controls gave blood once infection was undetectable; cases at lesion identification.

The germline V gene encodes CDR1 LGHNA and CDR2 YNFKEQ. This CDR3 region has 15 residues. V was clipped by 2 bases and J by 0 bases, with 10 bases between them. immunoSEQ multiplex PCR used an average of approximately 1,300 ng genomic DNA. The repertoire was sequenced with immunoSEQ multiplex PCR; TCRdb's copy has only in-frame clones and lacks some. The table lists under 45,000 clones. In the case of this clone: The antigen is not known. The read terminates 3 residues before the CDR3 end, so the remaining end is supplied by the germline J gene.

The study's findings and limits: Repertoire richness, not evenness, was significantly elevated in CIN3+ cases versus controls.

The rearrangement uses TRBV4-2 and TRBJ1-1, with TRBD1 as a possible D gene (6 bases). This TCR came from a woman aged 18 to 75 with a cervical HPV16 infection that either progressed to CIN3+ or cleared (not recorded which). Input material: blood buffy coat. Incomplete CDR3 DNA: TGTGCCAGCAGCCAAACTCAGGGGATGAACACTGAA. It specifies CASSQTQGMNTE. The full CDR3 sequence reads CASSQTQGMNTEAFF.